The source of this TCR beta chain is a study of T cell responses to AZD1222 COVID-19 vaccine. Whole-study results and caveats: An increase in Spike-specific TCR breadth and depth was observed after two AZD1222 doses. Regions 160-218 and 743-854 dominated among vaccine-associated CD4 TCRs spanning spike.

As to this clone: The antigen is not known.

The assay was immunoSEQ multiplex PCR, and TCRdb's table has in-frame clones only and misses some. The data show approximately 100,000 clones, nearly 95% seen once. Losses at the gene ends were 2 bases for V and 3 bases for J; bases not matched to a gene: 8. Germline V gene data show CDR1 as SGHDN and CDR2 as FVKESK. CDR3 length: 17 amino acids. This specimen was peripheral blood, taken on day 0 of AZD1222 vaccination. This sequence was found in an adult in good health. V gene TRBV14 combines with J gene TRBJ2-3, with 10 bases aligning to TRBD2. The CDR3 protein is CASSQITVLAGTDTQYF. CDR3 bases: TGTGCCAGCAGCCAAATCACAGTACTAGCGGGGACAGATACGCAGTATTTT.